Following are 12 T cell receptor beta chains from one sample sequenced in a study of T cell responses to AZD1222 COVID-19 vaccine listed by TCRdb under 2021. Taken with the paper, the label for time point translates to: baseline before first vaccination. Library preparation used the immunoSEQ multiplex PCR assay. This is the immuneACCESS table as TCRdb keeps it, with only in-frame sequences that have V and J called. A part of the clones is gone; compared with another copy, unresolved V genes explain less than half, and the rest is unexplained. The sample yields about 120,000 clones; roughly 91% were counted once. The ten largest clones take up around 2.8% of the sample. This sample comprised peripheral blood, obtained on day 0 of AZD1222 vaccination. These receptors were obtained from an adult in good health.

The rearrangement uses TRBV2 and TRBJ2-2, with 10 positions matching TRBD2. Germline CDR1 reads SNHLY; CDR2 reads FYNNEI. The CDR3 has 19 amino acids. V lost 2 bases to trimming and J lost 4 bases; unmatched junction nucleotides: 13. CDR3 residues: CASSESGRLAGASTGELFF. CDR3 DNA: TGTGCCAGCAGTGAATCAGGTCGTCTAGCGGGAGCGTCCACCGGGGAGCTGTTTTTT.

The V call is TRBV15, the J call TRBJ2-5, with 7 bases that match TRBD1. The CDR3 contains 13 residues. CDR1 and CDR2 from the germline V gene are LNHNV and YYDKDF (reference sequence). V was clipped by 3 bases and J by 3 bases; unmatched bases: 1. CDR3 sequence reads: CATSRGTEETQYF. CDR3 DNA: TGTGCCACCAGCAGGGGGACAGAAGAGACCCAGTACTTC.

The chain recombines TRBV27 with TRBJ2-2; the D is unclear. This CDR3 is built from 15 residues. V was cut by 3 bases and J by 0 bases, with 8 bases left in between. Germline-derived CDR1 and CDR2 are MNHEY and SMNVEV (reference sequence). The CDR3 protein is CASSLGQANTGELFF. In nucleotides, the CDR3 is TGTGCCAGCAGTTTGGGCCAGGCGAACACCGGGGAGCTGTTTTTT.

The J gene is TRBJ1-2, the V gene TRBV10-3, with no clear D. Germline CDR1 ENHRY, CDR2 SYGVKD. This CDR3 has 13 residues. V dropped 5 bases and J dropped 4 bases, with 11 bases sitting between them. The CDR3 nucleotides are TGTGCCATCAGTTCTGGCGGTACCTATGGCTACACCTTC. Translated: CAISSGGTYGYTF.

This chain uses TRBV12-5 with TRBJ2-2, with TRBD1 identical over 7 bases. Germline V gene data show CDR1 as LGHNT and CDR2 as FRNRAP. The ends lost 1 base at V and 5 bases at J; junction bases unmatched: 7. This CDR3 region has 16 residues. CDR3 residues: CASGLGGDSSTGELFF. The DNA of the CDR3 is TGTGCTAGTGGTTTGGGAGGGGACAGTTCAACCGGGGAGCTGTTTTTT.

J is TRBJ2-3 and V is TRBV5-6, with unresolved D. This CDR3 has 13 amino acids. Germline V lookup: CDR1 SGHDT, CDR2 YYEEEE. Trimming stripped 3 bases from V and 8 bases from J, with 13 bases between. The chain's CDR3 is CASSSQVMATQYF. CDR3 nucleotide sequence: TGTGCCAGCAGCTCCCAGGTTATGGCTACGCAGTATTTT.

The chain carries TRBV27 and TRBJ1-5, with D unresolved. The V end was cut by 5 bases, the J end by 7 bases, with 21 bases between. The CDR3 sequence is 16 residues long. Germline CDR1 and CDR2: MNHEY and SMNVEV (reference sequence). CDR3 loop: CASSPWLAAGGQPQHF. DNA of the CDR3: TGTGCCAGCAGTCCATGGCTGGCGGCGGGAGGCCAGCCCCAGCATTTT.

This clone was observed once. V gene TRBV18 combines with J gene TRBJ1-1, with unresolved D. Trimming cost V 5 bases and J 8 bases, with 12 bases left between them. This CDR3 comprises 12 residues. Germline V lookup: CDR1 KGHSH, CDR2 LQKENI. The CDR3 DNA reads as TGTGCCAGCTCAGCAGGAGAGGACGAAGCTTTCTTT. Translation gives CASSAGEDEAFF. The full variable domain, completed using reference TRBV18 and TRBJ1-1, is NAGVMQNPRHLVRRRGQEARLRCSPMKGHSHVYWYRQLPEEGLKFMVYLQKENIIDESGMPKERFSAEFPKEGPSILRIQQVVRGDSAAYFCASSAGEDEAFFGQGTRLTVV.

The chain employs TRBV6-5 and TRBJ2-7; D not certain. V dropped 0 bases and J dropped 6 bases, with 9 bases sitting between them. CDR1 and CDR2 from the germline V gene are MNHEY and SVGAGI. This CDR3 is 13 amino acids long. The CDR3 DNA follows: TGTGCCAGCAGTTACTCGAGGAGTCGCGAGCAGTACTTC. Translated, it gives CASSYSRSREQYF.

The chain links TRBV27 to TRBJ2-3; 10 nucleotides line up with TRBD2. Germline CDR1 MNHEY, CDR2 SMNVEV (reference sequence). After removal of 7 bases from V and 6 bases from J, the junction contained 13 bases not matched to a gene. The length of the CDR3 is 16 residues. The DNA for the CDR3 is TGTGCCAGCAACCAGCGGGAGGGGGGGGACGAGGATACGCAGTATTTT. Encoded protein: CASNQREGGDEDTQYF.

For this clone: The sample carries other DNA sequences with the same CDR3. DNA of the CDR3: TGTGCCACCAGTGATAGTGGCAATGAGCAGTTCTTC. Translated, it gives CATSDSGNEQFF. The genes are TRBV24-1 and TRBJ2-1; D is unresolved. The CDR3 spans 12 residues. The V gene lost 3 bases and the J gene lost 6 bases, with 5 bases spanning the gap. In germline, CDR1 is KGHDR, CDR2 SFDVKD.

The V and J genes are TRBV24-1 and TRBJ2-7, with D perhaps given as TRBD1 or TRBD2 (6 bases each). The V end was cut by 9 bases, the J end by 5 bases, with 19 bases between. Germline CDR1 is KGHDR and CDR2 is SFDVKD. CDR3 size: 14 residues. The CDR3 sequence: CATAPGIGGNEQYF. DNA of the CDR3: TGTGCCACCGCCCCAGGGATAGGGGGGAACGAGCAGTACTTC.